A single sample gave rise to the 2 T cell receptor beta chains below, sequenced in a study of blood T cell repertoires in COVID-19 (TCRdb year 2020). The library was generated by the immunoSEQ multiplex PCR assay. TCRdb re-hosts the immuneACCESS table, in-frame sequences only. Its copies lack some clones; in the studies checked, an unresolved V gene accounts for under half of them, and the cause for the rest is not known. Here the sample has 300,000 to 400,000 clones; approximately 88% occur a single time. Over 4% of the sample goes to the ten largest clones. Material for sequencing was PBMCs or T cells enriched from blood (not recorded which). The receptors stem from a man in his sixties who had recovered from COVID-19.

The chain employs TRBV18 and TRBJ1-4; 8 nucleotides match TRBD1. The germline V gene has CDR1 KGHSH and CDR2 LQKENI. V lost 2 bases and J lost 4; bases outside the gene matches: 9. The CDR3 totals 17 residues. The CDR3 reads CASSPESGTGLNEKLFF. The CDR3 DNA reads TGTGCCAGCTCACCAGAGTCCGGGACAGGTCTTAATGAAAAACTGTTTTTT.

The chain links TRBV3-1 (or the pseudogene TRBV3-2) to TRBJ2-7, with D hard to call. The CDR3 totals 13 residues. Looked up from germline, CDR1 is LGHDT and CDR2 is YNNKEL (reference sequence). Trimming pared 3 bases from V and 7 bases from J, leaving 13 bases between. CDR3 protein: CASSHVRSGEQYF. The CDR3 bases are TGTGCCAGCAGCCACGTCCGGTCTGGTGAGCAGTACTTC.